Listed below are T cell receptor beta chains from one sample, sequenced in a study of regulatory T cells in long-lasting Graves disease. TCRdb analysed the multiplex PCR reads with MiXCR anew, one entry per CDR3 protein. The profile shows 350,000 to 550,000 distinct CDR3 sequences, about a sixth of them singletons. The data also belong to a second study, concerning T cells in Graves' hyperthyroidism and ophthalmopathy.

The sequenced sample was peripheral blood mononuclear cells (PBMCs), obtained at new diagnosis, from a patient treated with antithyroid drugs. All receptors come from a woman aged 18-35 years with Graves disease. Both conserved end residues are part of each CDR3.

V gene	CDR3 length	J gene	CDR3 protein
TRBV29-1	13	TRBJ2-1	CSVEDIRLDEQFF
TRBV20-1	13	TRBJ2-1	CSARVVVGPEQFF
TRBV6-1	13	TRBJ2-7	CASSTTETVEQYF
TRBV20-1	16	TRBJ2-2	CSASKPGSVDTGELFF
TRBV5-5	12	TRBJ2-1	CASSLDMNEQFF
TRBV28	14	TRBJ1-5	CASSFRQANQPQHF
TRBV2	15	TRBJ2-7	CASSVTSGSVHEQYF
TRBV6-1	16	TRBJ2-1	CASSPVGGSSYNEQFF
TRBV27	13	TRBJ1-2	CASRPTYNYGYTF
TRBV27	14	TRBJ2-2	CASGTSGSIGELFF
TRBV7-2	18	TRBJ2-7	CASSLGPPGLAGSNEQYF
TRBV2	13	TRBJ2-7	CASSEYLVYEQYF
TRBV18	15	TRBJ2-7	CASSQIGQSSYEQYF
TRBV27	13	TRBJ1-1	CASSLRGPTEAFF
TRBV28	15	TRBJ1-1	CASSTNGQGNTEAFF
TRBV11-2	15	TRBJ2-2	CASSPTSILSGELFF
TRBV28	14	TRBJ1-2	CASSPIGDTYGYTF
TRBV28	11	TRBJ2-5	CASSERETQYF
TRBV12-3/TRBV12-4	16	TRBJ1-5	CASSYGTGIGNQPQHF
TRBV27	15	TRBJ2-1	CAITAGAASYNEQFF
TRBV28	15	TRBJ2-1	CASSPTSGRGSEQFF
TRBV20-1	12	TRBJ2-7	CSASRDGYEQYF
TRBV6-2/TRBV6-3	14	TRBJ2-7	CASSPDGTFYEQYF
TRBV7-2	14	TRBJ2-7	CASSPETLAYEQYF
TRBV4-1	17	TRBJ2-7	CASSHPNAASVSYEQYF
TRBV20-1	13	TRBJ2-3	CSASLSSTDTQYF
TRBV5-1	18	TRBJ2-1	CASSRLALDRGVGNEQFF
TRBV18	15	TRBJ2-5	CASSPLLTAQETQYF
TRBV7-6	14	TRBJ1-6	CASKPAGVNSPLHF
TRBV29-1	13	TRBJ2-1	CSVRGQGAGEQFF
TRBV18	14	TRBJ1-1	CASSPLPSNTEAFF
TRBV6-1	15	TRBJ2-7	CASSVSGGGRYEQYF
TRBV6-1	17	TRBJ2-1	CASSPHPGTSGDNEQFF
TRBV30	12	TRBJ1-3	CAWSKSGNTIYF
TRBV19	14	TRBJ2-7	CASSIEPGGYEQYF
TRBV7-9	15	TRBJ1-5	CASSLGGGHNQPQHF
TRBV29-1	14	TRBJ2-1	CSVGTSGVYNEQFF
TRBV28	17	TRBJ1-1	CASSLDRPGAFNTEAFF
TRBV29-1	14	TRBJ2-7	CSVVGTGGKYEQYF
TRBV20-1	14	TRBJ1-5	CSARTDRDGQPQHF
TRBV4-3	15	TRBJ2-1	CASRSGGSSYNEQFF
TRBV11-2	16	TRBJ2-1	CASSLEPANSHNEQFF
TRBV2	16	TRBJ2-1	CASSDPAGQGINEQFF
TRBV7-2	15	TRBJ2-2	CASSHGTSGSGELFF
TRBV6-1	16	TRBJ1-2	CASRTPGQGLDYGYTF
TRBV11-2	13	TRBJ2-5	CASSLEGQETQYF
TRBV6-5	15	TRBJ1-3	CASSYSGGSRNTIYF
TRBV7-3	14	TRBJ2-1	CASSTGTRLNEQFF
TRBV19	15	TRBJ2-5	CASSPGDRVQETQYF
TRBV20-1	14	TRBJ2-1	CSAGGQWPDNEQFF
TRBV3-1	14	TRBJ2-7	CASSHGTGPYEQYF